This T cell receptor (beta chain) was identified during a study of blood T cell repertoires in COVID-19. Study at large: From the United States, Italy and Spain came samples of acute and convalescent COVID-19. PBMCs, B-cell-depleted T cells, or T cells were the source of the cDNA or gDNA that made up the material.

The CDR3 has 18 residues. Losses at the gene ends were 4 bases for V and 0 bases for J; bases not matched to a gene: 7. The germline V gene has CDR1 MDHEN and CDR2 SYDVKM. It was during active infection that Seattle patients were enrolled and then longitudinally followed. Original analysis: Reference gene primers were amplified, and this amplification served to estimate nucleated cell counts. The data were produced by immunoSEQ multiplex PCR, yet TCRdb's version contains in-frame clones alone and is incomplete. The V and J calls and the clone size are those of that table, but D and trimming were determined from the DNA. The table lists around 260,000 clones, approximately 86% of them singletons, with over 4% in the top ten.

Specimen: peripheral blood. The rearrangement joins TRBV28 to TRBJ2-1, with TRBD2 identical over 12 bases. The clonotype comes from a woman aged 60-75 years with COVID-19, enrolled during active disease. The CDR3 reads CASSSGLAGGNSYNEQFF. CDR3 coding DNA: TGTGCCAGCAGTTCGGGGCTAGCGGGAGGGAACTCCTACAATGAGCAGTTCTTC.